This T cell receptor (beta chain) derives from a study of T cells in Graves' hyperthyroidism and ophthalmopathy. General observations from the study: The model made its ophthalmopathy prediction, and onset followed a median approximately 6.5 months later. Appearing also in blood were most of the thyroid clonotypes expanded above 0.001.

Subjects aged 18 to 65 presented with newly diagnosed hyperthyroidism of less than 2 months' duration. Uncontrolled infection, other autoimmune disease, pregnancy or lactation excluded patients. The CDR3 contains 14 residues. The germline V gene has CDR1 LNHDA and CDR2 SQIVND (reference sequence). V was cut by 4 bases and J by 3 bases, with 13 bases left in between. The count of this clonotype is one. The antigen remains undetermined. The TCR beta CDR3 regions underwent amplification using RNA transcripts as the source. HTBI primers were employed in a first-round RT-PCR of the TCR CDR3. TCRdb used MiXCR to reprocess the multiplex PCR reads, holding one entry per CDR3 protein. The sample has hundreds of thousands of distinct CDR3 sequences, about 14% seen once; the top ten hold roughly 10%.

The gene calls are TRBV19 and TRBJ2-7; D uncertain. The sequence came from a woman aged 18-29 years with Graves' hyperthyroidism. Sequencing input: blood. The CDR3 is CASSTSGWDYEQYF. As DNA, the CDR3 is TGTGCCAGTAGTACATCAGGTTGGGACTACGAGCAGTACTTC.